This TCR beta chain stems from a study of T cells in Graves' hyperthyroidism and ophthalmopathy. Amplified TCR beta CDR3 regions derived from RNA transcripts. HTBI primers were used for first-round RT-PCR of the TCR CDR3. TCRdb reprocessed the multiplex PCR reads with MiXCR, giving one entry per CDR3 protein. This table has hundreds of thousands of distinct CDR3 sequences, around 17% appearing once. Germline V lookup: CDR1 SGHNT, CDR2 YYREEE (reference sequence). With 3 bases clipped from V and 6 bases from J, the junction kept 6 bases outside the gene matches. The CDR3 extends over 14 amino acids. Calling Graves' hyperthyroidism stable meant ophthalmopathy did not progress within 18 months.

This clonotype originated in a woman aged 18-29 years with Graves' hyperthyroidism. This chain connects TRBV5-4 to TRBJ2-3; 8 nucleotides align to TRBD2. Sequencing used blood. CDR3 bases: TGTGCCAGCAGCTCTGGACTAGCTCAGGATACGCAGTATTTT. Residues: CASSSGLAQDTQYF.